This section outlines one TCR beta chain sequence together with its context. Its cognate antigen has yet to be identified. No base-level quality is on record; no much larger clone is a single base apart. The data were taken from a study of T cells in Graves' hyperthyroidism and ophthalmopathy (dated by TCRdb to 2018 to 2020). Looking at the study overall: Peripheral blood was collected at initial diagnosis, before any treatment. To identify distinguishing TCR V-J signatures, a discovery cohort of 100 patients was used, comprising under 45 with Graves' ophthalmopathy and some 57 with stable Graves' hyperthyroidism. Prospective prediction of ophthalmopathy was tested in an independent validation cohort consisting of about 19 hyperthyroidism patients and over 15 patients who later progressed to ophthalmopathy. The 75 to 100 discovery patients were randomly split 7:3 into training and test sets. In more than 5 Graves' hyperthyroidism patients, the study also compared T-cell repertoires from thyroid tissue with T-cell repertoires from blood. After blood sampling, hyperthyroidism patients were treated with methimazole at a starting dose of 30 mg daily, and ophthalmopathy patients were treated with high-dose intravenous methylprednisolone. The paper describes TCR Vbeta CDR3 sequencing of 135 peripheral blood samples, made up of about 41 ophthalmopathy patients, roughly 80 hyperthyroidism patients and 17 progressor patients.

Per the germline V gene, SGHTA is the CDR1 and FQGNSA is the CDR2. V loses 0 bases of germline sequence and J loses 6 bases, and the interval between the two ends is 8 bases. CDR3 length: 14 amino acids, cysteine to phenylalanine. Just the 42-base CDR3 DNA is kept, in frame starting at base 1. Moderately to severely active disease, a Clinical Activity Score of at least 3, a NOSPECS grade of at least 4, and a duration under 3 months were present in ophthalmopathy patients. The study excluded patients with uncontrolled infections, other autoimmune diseases, pregnancy or lactation. Diagnoses were established on the basis of clinical symptoms, serum thyroxine and TRAb, thyroid ultrasound, and orbital computed tomography. PBMCs were separated from roughly 9.6 ml of fresh peripheral blood using Ficoll-Paque density gradient centrifugation. Total RNA was extracted with Trizol reagent, and quality was checked on an Agilent 2100 Bioanalyzer.

The TCR beta CDR3 regions were amplified from RNA transcripts. The TCR CDR3 was subjected to a first round of RT-PCR using the HTBI primer set and the Qiagen OneStep RT-PCR kit. The libraries were constructed in a second round of multiplex PCR and then size-selected and purified. Paired-end sequencing of the libraries was performed with 100 bp reads on an Illumina HiSeq2000. Per the source publication's procedure: Raw data were processed with SOAPnuke, discarding reads with adapters, uncalled bases, mean Phred below 15, or no exact constant-primer or identifier match. COPE v1.2.5 was used to merge the high-quality paired reads, and each unique nucleotide sequence was defined as a clonotype. Clonotypes were aligned to IMGT TRBV, TRBD and TRBJ reference segments using MiTCR v1.1. The analysis included only V-J combinations with a frequency above 0.0001, which together covered around 99% of the repertoires. A TCS score was defined as the ratio of F50 (clonal expansion) to E x V (chaos), with BLOSUM62-based TCRdist applied between CDR3 peptides within each V-J. Welch's t-statistics and random forest reduced 500 to 550 V-J features to fewer than 15, which were used in a naive Bayes classifier (R e1071). Using fastp at Q25 and MiXCR, TCRdb reprocessed the public reads and kept productive beta chains. Each CDR3 protein appears once, grouped with its most common genes and DNA. The V and J calls were determined by TCRdb, not by the authors. The table for this sample lists about 500,000 distinct CDR3 sequences; roughly a sixth of them were counted only once. The top ten clones comprise roughly 29% of the sample.

What the study reported, not specific to this receptor: No statistical method was used to set the sample size in advance, and investigators knew the group allocation. Most expanded thyroid clonotypes (frequency above 0.001) were also found in blood, which suggests that blood repertoires may mirror thyroid immune responses. A model built on a 13 V-J signature distinguished ophthalmopathy from stable hyperthyroidism, reaching 85% to 90% sensitivity and under 84% specificity in cross-validation and 80%/75% in testing. In validation, the model predicted progression to ophthalmopathy with 60% to 71% sensitivity and roughly 72% specificity, a median of approximately 6.7 months before onset.

The TCR originated in a young woman with Graves' ophthalmopathy. The sequenced material came from blood. The chain was built from TRBV7-2 and TRBJ2-2, with the D gene call left open. The DNA sequence is as follows: TGTGCCAGCAGCTTAGCGGAGATCGCCGGGGAGCTGTTTTTT. This translates into CASSLAEIAGELFF.